The 21 T cell receptor beta chains below come from one sample, sequenced in a study of blood T cell repertoires in COVID-19. Repertoires were generated with immunoSEQ multiplex PCR, while TCRdb's copy carries only in-frame clones and drops some. The table lists around 250,000 clones, roughly 85% of them singletons. Sequenced: peripheral blood. The receptors were gathered from a woman in her 30s with active or convalescent COVID-19.

This clone appeared a single time. CDR3 protein: CAISESAGQAEGEAFF. CDR3 DNA: TGTGCCATCAGTGAGTCGGCTGGCCAGGCGGAGGGTGAAGCTTTCTTT. The rearrangement joins TRBV10-3 to TRBJ1-1; D call uncertain. V dropped 0 bases and J dropped 7 bases, with 18 bases sitting between them. Germline loops: CDR1 ENHRY, CDR2 SYGVKD. This CDR3 comprises 16 residues.

This chain links TRBV7-6 with TRBJ1-2; no clear D. From germline, CDR1 is SGHVS and CDR2 FNYEAQ. Deletions cut 3 bases from V and 2 bases from J, with 13 bases between. CDR3 length: 15 residues. The CDR3 nucleotides read TGTGCCAGCAGCTTGGGAGTAGCGTTGAACTATGGCTACACCTTC. Its protein product is CASSLGVALNYGYTF.

The V and J genes are TRBV5-4 and TRBJ2-2, with 14 nucleotides matching TRBD2. The V and J ends lost 4 bases and 6 bases, in that order; junction bases with no gene match: 8. From germline, CDR1 is SGHNT and CDR2 YYREEE (reference sequence). This CDR3 comprises 17 residues. DNA for the CDR3: TGTGCCAGCAGCCAGAGACTAGCGGGGGGGTCGCCCGGGGAGCTGTTTTTT. Residues: CASSQRLAGGSPGELFF. Full variable domain (outside the CDR3, taken from reference TRBV5-4 and TRBJ2-2): ETGVTQSPTHLIKTRGQQVTLRCSSQSGHNTVSWYQQALGQGPQFIFQYYREEENGRGNFPPRFSGLQFPNYSSELNVNALELDDSALYLCASSQRLAGGSPGELFFGEGSRLTVL.

The chain links TRBV7-3 to TRBJ2-1, with D maybe TRBD2 (7 bases). The CDR3 length is 14 residues. CDR1 and CDR2 (germline): SGHTA, FQGTGA. Trimming left V 3 bases short and J 9 bases short, with 15 bases between. The CDR3 DNA sequence: TGTGCCAGCAGCTTTGGGGGGGGCCCCGGTGAGCAGTTCTTC. Translated, it gives CASSFGGGPGEQFF.

This chain connects TRBV9 to TRBJ2-2; maybe TRBD2 (6 bases). V was cut by 0 bases and J by 2 bases, with 11 bases left in between. Germline loops: CDR1 SGDLS, CDR2 YYNGEE. There are 16 residues in the CDR3. CDR3 region: CASSVAAGTNTGELFF. In nucleotides, the CDR3 is TGTGCCAGCAGCGTAGCCGCGGGGACTAACACCGGGGAGCTGTTTTTT.

V is TRBV7-2 and J is TRBJ2-7, with 10 bases identical to TRBD1. Germline V gene data show CDR1 as SGHTA and CDR2 as FQGNSA. CDR3 length equals 14 residues. The V gene end was trimmed by 5 bases and the J gene end by 7 bases; junction bases not matched to a gene: 8. CDR3 coding DNA: TGTGCCAGCAGCCCCAGACAGGGGGCCGGGGAGCAGTACTTC. This encodes CASSPRQGAGEQYF.

This sequence joins TRBV4-1 and TRBJ2-7; 7 bases align to TRBD2. The V gene end was trimmed by 1 base and the J gene end by 2 bases; junction bases not matched to a gene: 2. The CDR3 runs to 14 residues. Germline CDR1 reads MGHRA; CDR2 reads YSYEKL. The CDR3 is CASSQGAGAYEQYF. The CDR3 nucleotides read TGCGCCAGCAGCCAAGGGGCGGGGGCCTACGAGCAGTACTTC.

The chain employs TRBV29-1 and TRBJ1-2, with D possibly matching TRBD1 (6 bases). Trimming cost V 4 bases and J 2 bases, with 17 bases left between them. CDR3 length equals 15 residues. Germline CDR1 reads SQVTM; CDR2 reads ANQGSEA. This CDR3 is CSVGVLRDTNYGYTF. The CDR3 coding sequence is TGCAGCGTTGGGGTTCTCCGGGACACCAACTATGGCTACACCTTC.

This clone has a single count. This chain connects TRBV12-3 or TRBV12-4 to TRBJ2-7, with TRBD1 matching over 8 bases. Trimming at V came to 6 bases and at J to 6 bases, leaving 7 bases not matched to a gene. CDR3 size: 13 residues. The CDR3 DNA is TGTGCCAGCAGCCCTCGGGACAGGACCGAGCAGTACTTC. Amino acid sequence: CASSPRDRTEQYF.

The chain recombines TRBV5-1 with TRBJ2-7, with D possibly TRBD1 on 6 matching bases. This CDR3 is built from 14 residues. The V end lost 4 bases, the J end lost 5 bases, and 16 bases lay between the germline ends. Germline V lookup: CDR1 SGHRS, CDR2 YFSETQ. The CDR3, as DNA: TGCGCCAGCAGCCGGGACATGGGAATCGACGAGCAGTACTTC. It translates to CASSRDMGIDEQYF.

The chain has TRBV6-1 and TRBJ1-4, with 8 bases fitting TRBD1. The CDR3 is 15 amino acids. The germline gives CDR1 MNHNS, CDR2 SASEGT. V shed 2 bases, J shed 7 bases, and the junction held 6 bases outside the gene matches. In DNA form, the CDR3 reads TGTGCCAGCAGTGAAAGGACAGGGATCGGTGAAAAACTGTTTTTT. It encodes CASSERTGIGEKLFF.

The chain combines TRBV7-8 with TRBJ1-1; D perhaps matches TRBD1 (5 bases). The CDR3 totals 14 residues. Germline V gene sequence: CDR1 SGHVS, CDR2 FQNEAQ. Between the trimmed V and J ends, which lost 5 bases and 4 bases, there was a span of 14 bases. The CDR3 region is CASSPAGVITEAFF. CDR3 DNA: TGTGCCAGCAGCCCGGCGGGGGTGATCACTGAAGCTTTCTTT. The variable domain in full, completed from reference TRBV7-8 and TRBJ1-1, reads GAGVSQSPRYKVAKRGQDVALRCDPISGHVSLFWYQQALGQGPEFLTYFQNEAQLDKSGLPSDRFFAERPEGSVSTLKIQRTQQEDSAVYLCASSPAGVITEAFFGQGTRLTVV.

The V and J genes are TRBV9 and TRBJ2-5; 10 nucleotides line up with TRBD1. The germline V gene has CDR1 SGDLS and CDR2 YYNGEE. Unmatched junction bases numbered 3, after V lost 3 bases and J lost 4 bases. CDR3 length: 14 residues. CDR3 protein: CASSGDRGGETQYF. The DNA for the CDR3 is TGTGCCAGCAGCGGGGACAGGGGCGGAGAGACCCAGTACTTC.

The chain has TRBV28 and TRBJ1-5; D not certain. Germline CDR1 MDHEN, CDR2 SYDVKM. The CDR3 consists of 12 residues. Trimming removed 7 bases from V and 0 bases from J, with 4 bases in between. The CDR3, as DNA: TGTGCCAGCACGTATAGCAATCAGCCCCAGCATTTT. It yields the protein CASTYSNQPQHF.

The V gene is TRBV11-2, the J gene TRBJ1-2, with D possibly being TRBD1 (6 bases). Trimming took off 2 bases at V and 3 bases at J, with 10 bases between the two ends. CDR1 is SGHAT, CDR2 FQNNGV, per germline. This CDR3 has 14 amino acids. The CDR3 DNA reads TGTGCCAGCAGCTTATACAGGGTGGACTATGGCTACACCTTC. Residues: CASSLYRVDYGYTF.

Here the CDR3 DNA reads TGCGCCAGCAGCTTGAATTTGGCAGGGGTTTCACCCCTCCACTTT. Translating gives CASSLNLAGVSPLHF. V and J are TRBV5-1 and TRBJ1-6, with D tentatively TRBD1 (6 bases). The CDR3 loop spans 15 amino acids. Germline values: CDR1 SGHRS, CDR2 YFSETQ. Trimming removed 1 base at V and 9 bases at J, with 14 bases between.

The chain recombines TRBV5-5 with TRBJ1-1; D is perhaps TRBD1 (5 bases). From germline, CDR1 is SGHKS and CDR2 YYEKEE (reference sequence). V lost 1 base to trimming and J lost 0 bases, with 13 bases between them. This CDR3 spans 16 amino acids. The CDR3 bases are TGTGCCAGCAGCTTGTGGAGGGACGGAATGAACACTGAAGCTTTCTTT. Protein sequence: CASSLWRDGMNTEAFF.

The chain uses TRBV5-8 and TRBJ2-1; no clear D. Germline CDR1 reads SGHTS; CDR2 reads YDEGEE. CDR3 size: 16 residues. Trimming took 1 base from V and 5 from J, leaving 16 bases between them. The CDR3: CASSLSSLASHNEQFF. CDR3 sequence (DNA): TGTGCCAGCAGCTTGTCGTCCCTGGCATCCCACAATGAGCAGTTCTTC.

J is TRBJ1-5 and V is TRBV18, with 12 positions matching TRBD1. The ends lost 5 bases at V and 5 bases at J; junction bases unmatched: 4. CDR1 is KGHSH and CDR2 is LQKENI in the germline V gene. This CDR3 contains 15 residues. CDR3 amino acids: CASSGTGGDDQPQHF. The DNA of the CDR3 is TGTGCCAGCTCAGGGACAGGGGGCGATGATCAGCCCCAGCATTTT.

The chain has TRBV5-1 and TRBJ2-5, with D unclear. The CDR3 length is 13 residues. The germline V gene has CDR1 SGHRS and CDR2 YFSETQ. Trimming removed 1 base at V and 2 bases at J, with 6 bases between. The CDR3 region is CASSLIRQETQYF. The CDR3 coding sequence is TGCGCCAGCAGCTTGATCAGGCAAGAGACCCAGTACTTC. The whole variable domain, remainder taken from reference TRBV5-1 and TRBJ2-5, is KAGVTQTPRYLIKTRGQQVTLSCSPISGHRSVSWYQQTPGQGLQFLFEYFSETQRNKGNFPGRFSGRQFSNSRSEMNVSTLELGDSALYLCASSLIRQETQYFGPGTRLLVL.

V gene TRBV7-2 combines with J gene TRBJ2-5, with 8 bases fitting TRBD2. The germline V gene has CDR1 SGHTA and CDR2 FQGNSA. After removal of 2 bases from V and 5 bases from J, the junction contained 1 base not matched to a gene. This CDR3 contains 13 residues. In DNA form, the CDR3 reads TGTGCCAGCAGCTTATCGGGAGGGGAGACCCAGTACTTC. It translates to CASSLSGGETQYF.